The clone carrying this T cell receptor beta chain was recorded at least ten times. What it binds is unknown. The data are from a study of T cells in Graves' hyperthyroidism and ophthalmopathy. Whole-study findings and limits: Through a model of 13 V-J features, ophthalmopathy was separated from stable hyperthyroidism.

V dropped 8 bases and J dropped 4 bases, with 12 bases sitting between them. From germline, CDR1 is SGHVS and CDR2 FQNEAQ. CDR3 length: 12 residues. TCR beta CDR3 regions were amplified from RNA. Researchers ran a first-round RT-PCR on the TCR CDR3 using the HTBI primer set. TCRdb processed the multiplex PCR reads anew with MiXCR; each CDR3 protein has one entry. The table has approximately 400,000 distinct CDR3 sequences, roughly 15% seen once. Diagnoses were made from clinical symptoms, serum measures (thyroxine and TRAb), thyroid ultrasound and orbital computed tomography. The TCR comes from a woman in her twenties or thirties with Graves' ophthalmopathy. Sequences were obtained from blood. The J gene is TRBJ2-7, the V gene TRBV7-8, with D hard to call. Here the CDR3 reads CASSMSTYEQYF. DNA of the CDR3: TGTGCCAGCTCCATGTCGACTTACGAGCAGTACTTC.